This T cell receptor beta chain was observed in a study of blood T cells in healthy people across ages (dated by TCRdb to the mid-2010s). For context, the study as a whole: Template switching captured roughly one uniquely barcoded TCR beta cDNA molecule per two T cells in model experiments. Age-related changes in TCR beta repertoire diversity were measured in the study by deep sequencing normalized with unique cDNA molecular identifiers. The donors were divided into four age groups: young (average around 16 years), middle-aged (almost 40), aged (about 56) and long-lived (roughly 82). Donors of different ages were randomly distributed across sequencing lanes to avoid experimental bias. The study analyzed two additional independent replicas of 1 million unique cDNA reads from the same blood draw for two donors, one aged 18 to 30 and one aged 80 or older. What the study reported, not specific to this receptor: Because profiling used bulk unsorted PBMCs, naive and antigen-experienced compartments could not be compared conclusively. As age increased, observed TCR beta diversity per million T cells dropped in a roughly linear way, and a significant reduction was already evident by age about 40. Estimates of total diversity from one million sequenced T cells were regarded as lower bounds and underestimates. Compared with the aged group, the long-lived group had more naive CD4+ T cells, fewer expanded clones and increased TCR diversity, a pattern suggesting age selection. Because donor CMV infection status was unknown, age-related changes in expanded clonotypes were potentially confounded. The percentage of naive T cells measured by flow cytometry correlated strongly with observed TCR beta diversity.

This clonotype appeared a few times. It lacks a known antigen. No clone much larger than this one lies a single base away; base qualities are absent. CDR1 is given as DFQATT and CDR2 as SNEGSKA, both from the germline V gene (reference sequence). There are 14 amino acids in the CDR3, from cysteine to phenylalanine inclusive. The entry retains the CDR3 DNA only, 42 bases that are in frame from base 1. The trim is 3 bases for V and 5 bases for J, with a gap of 17 bases between the germline ends. The donors were 40 or so Caucasian individuals from Russia, aged 6 to 90 years, who were systemically healthy. Around 10 milliliters of peripheral blood were collected from each donor into EDTA-treated Vacutainer tubes. Ficoll-Paque density-gradient centrifugation was used to isolate PBMCs, with at least 6 million per sample. Total RNA was extracted from PBMCs with Trizol reagent, with at least 6 micrograms obtained per sample. For every donor, flow cytometry on a PBMC aliquot measured the percentage of naive CD45RAhigh/CD27high T cells.

Library method: 5' RACE. Sequencing was performed on an Illumina HiSeq 2500. The second PCR ran for roughly 6 to 11 cycles and used a J-beta primer mix along with a sample-barcoded 5' primer. A unique molecular identifier was introduced onto each TCR beta cDNA molecule by a template-switch 5' adaptor carrying 12 random nucleotides. Each sample yielded at least 3 million CDR3-containing paired-end reads. The Mint cDNA synthesis kit, primed by a TRBC-specific oligonucleotide, was used to synthesize first-strand cDNA from all RNA. All cDNA was treated with uracil-DNA glycosylase and then went through a first 18-cycle PCR with the universal primers M1SS and BC2_uni_R. As for the original processing: For normalization, 1 million high-quality reads were randomly selected from each sample, with every read carrying a distinct molecular identifier. Reads with shared molecular identifiers were discarded instead of being binned into consensus sequences. MiTCR, run with a Q25 quality threshold and the strictest error-elimination algorithm, handled CDR3 identification, clonotype clustering and error correction. Lower-bound total TCR beta diversity was estimated with a nonparametric unseen species model using Euler transformation. The raw public data were reprocessed by TCRdb itself: fastp quality trimming at Q25, MiXCR clonotype calling, in-frame beta chains only. Each CDR3 protein appears once, grouped with its most common genes and DNA. None of the V and J calls come from the authors' own analysis; TCRdb made them. Recorded for this sample are some 1.6 million distinct CDR3 sequences; about 31% of them occurred a single time. Over 9% of the sample belongs to the ten largest clones.

Recombination linked TRBV20-1 to TRBJ2-7; there is no confident call for the D gene. The material sequenced was blood. The TCR was taken from a woman aged 25 to 39 in good health. Here is the DNA: TGCAGTGCTAGCAACGTCTCGAGGTTCCACGAGCAGTACTTC. It translates as CSASNVSRFHEQYF.